The TCR beta chain under discussion was sequenced for a study of glioma-infiltrating T cells after dendritic cell vaccination. Study as a whole: Dendritic cell vaccination trial patients had either newly diagnosed or recurrent glioblastoma.

Time point in this sample: after dendritic cell vaccination, including at tumor progression/relapse. Patients had residual fresh-frozen tumor tissue and more than two years of survival data. PBMC were collected before vaccination, two weeks after the third vaccination, and at progression. TCRB CDR3 was amplified from 2 ug genomic DNA or less. Generated by immunoSEQ multiplex PCR, the TCRdb table keeps only in-frame clones and is missing some. In the table there are more than 95,000 clones, around 89% of which are singletons. CDR1 SGHAT and CDR2 FQNNGV come from the germline V gene. V lost 8 bases, J lost 1 base, and 13 bases lay in between. The length of the CDR3 is 14 residues.

This specimen consisted of blood, obtained after dendritic cell vaccination. This TCR was sampled from a human donor with glioblastoma. The chain uses TRBV11-2 and TRBJ2-3, with D possibly matching TRBD1 (6 bases). The CDR3: CASGTGLGTDTQYF. The CDR3 DNA is TGTGCCAGCGGCACAGGGTTAGGCACAGATACGCAGTATTTT.